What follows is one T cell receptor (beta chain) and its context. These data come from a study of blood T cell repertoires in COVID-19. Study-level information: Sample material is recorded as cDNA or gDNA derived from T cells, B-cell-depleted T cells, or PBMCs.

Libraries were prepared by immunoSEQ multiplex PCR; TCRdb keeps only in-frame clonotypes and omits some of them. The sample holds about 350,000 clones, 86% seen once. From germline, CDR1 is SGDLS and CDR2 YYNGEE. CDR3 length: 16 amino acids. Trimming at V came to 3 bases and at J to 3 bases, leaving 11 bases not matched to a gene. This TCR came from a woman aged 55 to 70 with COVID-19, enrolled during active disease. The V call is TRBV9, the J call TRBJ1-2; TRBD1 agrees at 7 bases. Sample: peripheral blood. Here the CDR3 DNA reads TGTGCCAGCAGCGCTACTTACAGGGGAAGGGACTATGGCTACACCTTC. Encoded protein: CASSATYRGRDYGYTF.